The TCR beta chain under discussion was sequenced for a study of blood T cell repertoires in COVID-19 (dated by TCRdb to 2020 to 2021). In the study overall: The collaborator samples originated in the United States, Italy and Spain and spanned the acute and convalescent phases of COVID-19. The material from the prospective study consisted of cDNA or gDNA derived from T cells, B-cell-depleted T cells, or PBMCs. Deeply sampled blood TCRbeta repertoires from subjects exposed to, actively infected with, or recovered from COVID-19 were included in the dataset. The repertoires were released in a freely available public database meant as a resource for research on the immune response to SARS-CoV-2. Samples came from the ongoing ImmuneRACE study (first 160 participants) plus 1,254 subjects from 6 global collaborators. Sample metadata almost always included a de-identified subject ID, COVID-19 status, age in years and sex. Where HLA class I and class II types were available, the types were taken from metadata supplied by the sample provider, not from assay-based typing. The full study reports these points: Clinical and demographic metadata were provided uncurated, with the amount varying by source and participant.

This clone was detected once. Its antigen remains undetermined. No much larger clonotype is one base removed from it; base qualities were not supplied. Another Seattle source contributed samples from volunteer blood donors who had recovered from COVID-19. Whole blood was collected in K2EDTA tubes by collaborating institutions according to the institutions' own protocols. Collaborator samples were shipped for TCRbeta analysis as frozen whole blood, isolated PBMCs, or DNA extracted from either sample type. The immunoSEQ Assay, a bias-controlled multiplex PCR, was used to amplify TCRbeta CDR3 regions from genomic DNA. From the authors' description of their analysis: The number of nucleated cells in each sample was estimated from the amplification of reference gene primers within the assay. To quantify the absolute abundance of each unique TCRbeta CDR3 rearrangement, sequence reads were collapsed and filtered. For each sample, productive Simpson clonality was calculated by taking the square root of Simpson's diversity index across productive rearrangements. Imported from immuneACCESS, the table was reduced by TCRdb to in-frame sequences with V and J called. These copies leave out some clones; in studies compared against another copy, an unresolved V gene accounts for under half, and the cause of the remainder is not known. Clone size and the V and J calls come from that table; the DNA yielded D and trimming. Recorded for this sample are a few hundred thousand clones; roughly nine tenths of them occurred a single time. Together, the top ten hold 2.2% of the sample.

The TCR originated in a woman aged 45 to 65 who had recovered from COVID-19. The specimen sequenced was peripheral blood.

The CDR3 reads CASSIVGQQETQYF. The DNA sequence is as follows: TGTGCCAGTAGTATAGTAGGACAGCAAGAGACCCAGTACTTC. The rearranged chain carries TRBV19 and TRBJ2-5; TRBD1 is a weak D gene call, 6 bases matching. The CDR3 has 14 amino acids, counting the end cysteine and phenylalanine. Only CDR3 DNA remains: 42 bases, in frame from the first base. V lost 1 base and J lost 2 bases; the stretch between them is 8 bases long. CDR1 and CDR2 are drawn from the germline V gene (reference sequence): LNHDA, SQIVND.